This T cell receptor (beta chain) was sequenced for a study of blood T cell repertoires in COVID-19. The assay was immunoSEQ multiplex PCR, and TCRdb's table has in-frame clones only and misses some. The data contain 200,000 to 250,000 clones, about 86% of them singletons. With V trimmed by 2 bases and J by 5 bases, 3 bases remained unmatched. Germline CDR1 SGHNT, CDR2 YYREEE (reference sequence). The CDR3 has 16 amino acids. Sequenced: peripheral blood. V gene TRBV5-4 combines with J gene TRBJ2-2, with 13 positions matching TRBD2. This TCR was sampled from a man younger than 35 with active or convalescent COVID-19. The CDR3 sequence: CASSLETSGRTGELFF. CDR3 nucleotides: TGTGCCAGCAGCTTAGAGACTAGCGGGAGGACCGGGGAGCTGTTTTTT.